This T cell receptor (beta chain) is drawn from a study of cytomegalovirus exposure and HLA in healthy donors (dated by TCRdb to between 2016 and 2019). In terms of the full investigation: An earlier analysis of about 560 of the donors reported 250 to 350 Gb of sequence data and around 120 million unique TCR beta sequences obtained from some 200 million T cells. Because of strong linkage in the cohort, four to six DR-DQ haplotypes were treated as single units for association and clustering. To study patterns of TCR occurrence, a later analysis re-analyzed previously published TCR beta repertoires from around 660 donors and added high-resolution HLA genotyping. Genome-wide SNP genotypes for about 55% of the roughly 670 donors were used in a later genetic analysis, which treated that subset as a discovery cohort. Typing coverage differed by locus: A, B, C, DRB1 and DQB1 were typed in roughly 620-630 donors, DQA1 in about 560, DPA1 in roughly 590, and DPB1 in about 450. To predict cytomegalovirus infection status, the study brought together high-throughput TCR immunosequencing, statistical association of individual TCRs with disease status, and machine learning. Along with the approximately 650-subject first cohort, a separate validation cohort of some 130 different subjects was used. The aim of the study was to test whether cataloging public T cell receptors could identify signatures of past pathogen exposure. Every repertoire in the discovery cohort had been generated on one and the same sequencing platform. Of the 350 to 450 genotyped donors, 65% to 90% were placed in the genetic ancestry cluster associated with self-reported Caucasian donors. An early release that covered roughly 600 HLA-typed donors contained about 300 gigabases of sequencing data and 75 million to 100 million unique TCR sequences. Donor age, sex, ethnicity and CMV serostatus were compiled alongside the repertoire data. The later analysis used no new phenotypic data to find candidate immune exposures, relying instead on TCR beta sequences and their occurrence across donors. The study used immunosequencing to profile the T cell repertoires of 666 subjects and linked those repertoires to cytomegalovirus serostatus. In an earlier analysis of over 550 of the donors, high-throughput TCR beta sequencing was used to judge whether each TCR beta V gene segment behaved as functional or pseudogenic. Class I and class II HLA loci were covered by the typing at four-digit resolution. On average, roughly 200,000 unique TCR beta nucleotide sequences were sequenced per donor among roughly 430 genotyped donors of the cohort, with around 19% of those sequences being non-productive.

Measured from the cysteine to the phenylalanine, the CDR3 is 15 residues long. Solely the CDR3 DNA is kept, with 45 bases framed from the first base. At the junction V is shortened by 5 bases and J by 1 base, with 14 bases in between. From a lookup of the germline V gene, CDR1 and CDR2 are MDHEN and SYDVKM. In the case of this clone: It has no known antigen specificity. Nothing much larger sits one base from this clone, and base qualities are not available.

Results the study describes overall, beyond this receptor: It was suggested by the authors that the approach could potentially be generalized to other disease states and immunological phenotypes. Across donors, most TCR sequences were observed very rarely, whereas some public TCRs were present in many individuals. The earlier analysis of approximately 560 of the donors excluded fewer than 20 rarely observed V segments, including chromosome 9 orphons, because counts were too low. In vitro tests confirmed that a few of the cytomegalovirus-associated TCR beta chains recognize cytomegalovirus antigens. The sequencing pipeline was judged likely to have produced a cluster of highly shared sequence variants as a technical artifact. A further reported finding was that TCR beta sequences accurately predicted the HLA-A and HLA-B alleles for most subjects in the first cohort. Only TCR beta chains were sequenced in this cohort, and the absence of alpha or paired-chain data limited detectable features. Compared with the roughly 720-donor mean, donors in an Asian-associated ancestry cluster had fewer N-insertions in productive TCRs, according to a later genetic analysis. Correlated functional status among segregating V segments might be attributable to linkage disequilibrium, but an unknown experimental factor could not be ruled out. HLA typing was unavailable for some donors at each locus, so association tests used only the typed subset. Roughly uniform sequencing depth across donors was assumed in presence/absence analyses, although this assumption may not hold. CMV serostatus was the only immune exposure information available for the cohort. In a later analysis, HLA-associated TCR beta chains were found to be more clonally expanded and to have lower generation probabilities than equally common non-associated chains. In a later analysis, 15,000 to 20,000 TCR beta sequences were associated with specific HLA alleles at a false discovery rate of 0.05. In a later analysis, the rate of TCR association differed among HLA loci, with DRB1 alleles having the most associated TCRs and HLA-C alleles having the fewest. The study listed 164 TCR beta chains as associated with cytomegalovirus. Some IMGT-functional V segments, including TRBV6-2 and TRBV6-3, could not be told apart with the 87-base-pair reads, so those segments were excluded. In a later genetic analysis, a missense DCLRE1C variant was associated with V-gene and J-gene trimming of TCR beta chains, and the association was replicated in an independent cohort. Most CMV-associated TCR beta chains appeared to be HLA-restricted in a later analysis, and the HLA associations seemed to be driven largely by CMV exposure. Strong co-occurrence of HLA alleles, especially DR and DQ, made assigning TCR associations to individual alleles difficult. In both the original and validation cohorts, the classifier was reported to diagnose cytomegalovirus status with high specificity and sensitivity. Several of the top co-occurrence clusters appeared to be linked to parvovirus B19, influenza, CMV and Epstein-Barr virus, according to a later analysis. In an earlier analysis of about 600 of the donors, most TCR beta V segments appeared in productive rearrangements about 87% or about 30% of the time, broadly matching IMGT annotations.

Receptor amplification or capture employed the immunoSEQ multiplex PCR assay. The multiplex PCR relied on a mix of 60 forward primers for TCR Vbeta segments and 13 reverse primers for TCR Jbeta segments. A multiplex PCR assay on genomic DNA amplified the CDR3 region of rearranged TCR beta genes. On the Illumina HiSeq System, the amplified TCR beta libraries were sequenced as 87-base-pair reads. Processing in the source paper ran as follows. Across the 500 to 700 repertoires, a later analysis counted about 81 million unique TCR beta chains, around 11 million of which were shared by at least two donors. A nearest-neighbor algorithm error-corrected the raw reads and collapsed the reads into unique sequences, merging closely related sequences to remove PCR and sequencing errors. Alignment of CDR3 sequences to IMGT reference sequences was used to assign V, D and J gene segments. For a sequence to be retained, at least a six-nucleotide match to both a V gene segment and a J gene segment was required. A rearrangement was called productive if the CDR3 had no stop codons and remained in frame with V and J, and every other rearrangement was called non-productive. CDR3 was defined according to IMGT convention as the region running from the second conserved V-encoded cysteine to the conserved J-encoded phenylalanine. The earlier analysis of about 640 of the donors excluded any sequence lacking an unambiguous match to a single V gene segment. An earlier analysis of approximately 590 of the donors classified V segments as functional when productive rearrangements were above 56.7% and as segregating when the standard deviation between donors was above 5%. To diagnose cytomegalovirus status from the catalog of TCR beta chain sequences, a statistical classification framework was built. V and J gene assignment, in a later analysis, came from comparing TCR nucleotide sequences with IMGT/GENE-DB human TR gene sequences. Using the TCRdist pipeline, a later analysis assigned CDR3 sequences along with most-parsimonious VDJ recombination scenarios. In a later analysis, each TCR beta chain was defined by its CDR3 amino acid sequence together with its V-gene family, and reads lacking a unique V-gene family were excluded. In a later analysis, fewer than 600 highly shared, low-generation-probability nucleotide sequences were removed to address suspected cross-contamination and a sequencing artifact. For each public chain, a later analysis derived a clonal expansion index from normalized ranks of inferred template counts within each repertoire. Generation probabilities in a later analysis came from a VDJ recombination model fitted to out-of-frame rearrangements, and those results were checked against IGoR. In a later analysis, hypergeometric tests were used to score TCR-TCR, TCR-HLA and TCR-CMV co-occurrence, with a repertoire-size bias correction applied to TCR pairs. In a later analysis, false discovery rates were estimated by permuting HLA or CMV assignments 20 times. In a later analysis, co-occurring TCRs were grouped with DBSCAN, and TCRdist sequence similarity was added when clustering was performed within HLA-allele-positive subsets. For co-occurrence clustering, repertoires with fewer than 30,000 or more than 120,000 public chains were excluded, along with 5 or 6 repertoires with anomalous nucleotide sharing. The clones in this table, taken by TCRdb from immuneACCESS, are in-frame only. Not every clone is retained; where verified, under half of the shortfall comes from an unresolved V gene, and the cause of the rest is unknown. V, J and clone size are taken as reported in that table, and D and trimming were inferred from the DNA itself. The sample has about 98,000 clones on record, about two thirds of them singletons. The top ten constitute 1.2% of the sample.

The cohort consisted of hundreds of healthy bone marrow donors. At the time of sampling, every cohort member was nominally healthy, though immune exposures that went unrecorded were likely present. The donor tested CMV seronegative and was one of the 352 seronegative cohort members. A peripheral blood sample was provided by each donor, and peripheral blood mononuclear cells were used for TCR beta sequencing. The Qiagen DNeasy Blood Extraction Kit was used to extract genomic DNA from the blood cell samples. The rearranged chain carries TRBV28 and TRBJ1-1; TRBD1 is a possible D gene, resting on 6 matching bases. This clonotype originated in a female donor in good health and CMV-seronegative. The sample comprised PBMCs. CDR3 protein: CASSRTQGWNTEAFF. The base sequence is TGTGCCAGCAGTAGGACCCAGGGGTGGAACACTGAAGCTTTCTTT.